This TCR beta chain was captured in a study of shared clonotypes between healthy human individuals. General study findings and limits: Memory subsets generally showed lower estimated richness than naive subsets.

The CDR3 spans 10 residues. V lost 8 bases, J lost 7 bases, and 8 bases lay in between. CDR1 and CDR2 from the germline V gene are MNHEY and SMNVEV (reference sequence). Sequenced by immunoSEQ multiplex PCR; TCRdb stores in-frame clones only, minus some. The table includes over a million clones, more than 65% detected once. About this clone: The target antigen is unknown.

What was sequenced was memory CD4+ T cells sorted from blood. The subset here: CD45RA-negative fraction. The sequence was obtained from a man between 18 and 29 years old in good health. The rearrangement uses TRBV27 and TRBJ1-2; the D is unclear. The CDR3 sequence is CASALPGYTF. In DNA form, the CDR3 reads TGTGCCAGCGCACTTCCTGGCTACACCTTC.